This T cell receptor beta chain stems from a study of post-analysis software for immune sequencing data. As for the study in general: Included courses were relapsing-remitting and secondary progressive multiple sclerosis; progressive-relapsing multiple sclerosis was also included. Whole-study findings and limits: Patients carried four or five TRBV segments more frequently than controls did, and TRBV5-6, TRBV5-1 and TRBV20-1 were among them. Controls significantly exceeded multiple sclerosis patients in normalized Chao1 diversity.

This clonotype was seen more than once but under ten times. The antigen remains undetermined. Germline values: CDR1 SGHAT, CDR2 FQNNGV. V was shortened by 0 bases and J by 5 bases, with 6 bases between the two germline ends. The CDR3 is 13 residues long. Prepared TCR beta cDNA libraries contained unique molecular identifiers. Each CDR3 protein gets one entry after TCRdb re-called the PCR reads with MiXCR. The repertoire holds hundreds of thousands of distinct CDR3 sequences, with roughly 30% as singletons. The sequence came from a girl between 5 and 17 years old with multiple sclerosis. The chain recombines TRBV11-2 with TRBJ2-3; D uncertain. Source material: blood. CDR3 sequence reads: CASSLEGIDTQYF. The CDR3 nucleotides are TGTGCCAGCAGCTTAGAGGGGATAGATACGCAGTATTTT.